This T cell receptor (beta chain) was sequenced during a study of blood T cell repertoires in COVID-19. Germline-derived CDR1 and CDR2 are MRHNA and SNTAGT. V trimming: 6 bases; J trimming: 1 base; junction bases outside the gene matches: 6. The CDR3 sequence is 15 residues long. This clone was seen just once. The assay was immunoSEQ multiplex PCR, and TCRdb's table has in-frame clones only and misses some. The table lists 95,000 to 150,000 clones, approximately 91% of them singletons. The chain combines TRBV6-4 with TRBJ2-7; 10 bases are shared with TRBD1. This TCR was recovered from a woman aged 80 or over with acute or convalescent COVID-19. The sequencing input was peripheral blood. The chain's CDR3 is CASSDGDRGSYEQYF. In DNA, the CDR3 is TGTGCCAGCAGCGACGGGGACAGGGGATCCTACGAGCAGTACTTC.